This TCR beta chain derives from a study of blood T cell repertoires in COVID-19 (dated by TCRdb to 2019 to 2021). In the study overall: Collaborator samples came from the United States, Italy and Spain and covered acute and convalescent phases of COVID-19. The prospective study material was composed of cDNA or gDNA derived from T cells, B-cell-depleted T cells, or PBMCs. The dataset comprised deeply sampled blood TCRbeta repertoires from subjects exposed to, actively infected with, or recovered from COVID-19. A freely available public database, intended as a resource for researchers studying the immune response to SARS-CoV-2, is where the repertoires were released. The samples were drawn from the first 160 participants of the ongoing ImmuneRACE study and from more than 1,000 subjects provided by 6 global collaborators. Sample metadata almost always included a de-identified subject ID, COVID-19 status, age in years and sex. Where HLA class I and class II types were available, the types were taken from metadata supplied by the sample provider, not from assay-based typing. The research as a whole found: How much clinical and demographic metadata was included differed by source and by participant, and the metadata was provided uncurated.

TCRbeta CDR3 regions were amplified from genomic DNA by means of the immunoSEQ Assay, a bias-controlled multiplex PCR. The authors' pipeline ran thus. The number of nucleated cells in each sample was estimated from the amplification of reference gene primers within the assay. To quantify the absolute abundance of each unique TCRbeta CDR3 rearrangement, sequence reads were collapsed and filtered. For each sample, productive Simpson clonality was calculated as the square root of Simpson's diversity index over productive rearrangements. The table comes from immuneACCESS by way of TCRdb, which keeps in-frame sequences with V and J called. Part of the clones is missing from these tables; in studies checked, under half for an unresolved V gene and the rest for unknown reasons. V, J and clone size are taken as reported in that table, and D and trimming were inferred from the DNA itself. This sample has approximately 220,000 clones in its table, and about nine tenths of those were observed once. Nearly 4.5% of the sample rests with the top ten.

Worth noting for this clone: Its recognized antigen is unknown. Base qualities are not recorded, but no much larger clone differs from it by a single base.

Each collaborating institution followed its own protocols to collect whole blood in K2EDTA tubes. For TCRbeta analysis, collaborators shipped samples in one of three forms: frozen whole blood, isolated PBMCs, or DNA extracted from either of those sample types. The CDR3 numbers 13 residues from cysteine through phenylalanine. This entry keeps only the CDR3 DNA: 39 bases, framed from base 1. Reading the germline V gene (reference sequence) gives CDR1 WNHNN and CDR2 SYGVQD. Compared with germline, V lacks 7 bases and J lacks 7 bases; bases without a gene match: 5. The TCR comes from a man aged 50-60 years with acute or convalescent COVID-19. Sequenced sample: peripheral blood. Rearrangement joined TRBV10-1 to TRBJ2-1, and 9 junction bases match TRBD2. CDR3 sequence: CASMSSGGNEQFF. In nucleotide form, the sequence is TGCGCCAGCATGAGTAGCGGGGGAAATGAGCAGTTCTTC.